This T cell receptor (beta chain) came from a study of blood T cell repertoires in COVID-19. This CDR3 has 14 residues. CDR1 is GTSNPN, CDR2 SVGIG, per germline (reference sequence). Trimming at V came to 7 bases and at J to 3 bases, leaving 8 bases not matched to a gene. Cohorts were determined from participant-reported clinical history. Authors' analysis steps: For nucleated cells, counts were estimated from reference gene primer amplification. The protocol was immunoSEQ multiplex PCR, while the TCRdb copy is restricted to in-frame clones and leaves out a portion. The D gene and trimming were derived from the DNA, and the V and J assignments and clone size from that table. The table includes under 350,000 clones, roughly 89% detected once.

This sequence joins TRBV30 and TRBJ2-7; TRBD2 matches at 11 bases. Material for sequencing was PBMCs or T cells enriched from blood (not recorded which). The receptor comes from an older woman who had recovered from COVID-19. In nucleotides, the CDR3 is TGTGCCTCTTCCGGGACTAGCGGCATCTACGAGCAGTACTTC. It specifies CASSGTSGIYEQYF.